This T cell receptor beta chain was recovered during a study of T cell clonality in common variable immunodeficiency. Germline V gene lookup returns CDR1 SEHNR and CDR2 FQNEAQ (reference sequence). This CDR3 spans 14 amino acids. Concerning this clone: The read falls 3 residues short of the CDR3 end, and the missing part is taken from the germline J gene.

Caucasian heritage predominated among both patients and controls. Libraries were prepared by immunoSEQ multiplex PCR; TCRdb keeps only in-frame clonotypes and omits some of them. Altogether 40,000 to 50,000 clones were found in the sample, and no singletons occur. The origin of this receptor is a person aged 18-70 years in good health. The rearrangement links TRBV7-9 to TRBJ1-1, with 7 bases matching TRBD1. The specimen sequenced was peripheral blood mononuclear cells. CDR3 amino acids: CASSFRDSASGAFF. The DNA read from the CDR3 is TGTGCCAGCAGCTTCAGGGACAGCGCCTCCGGA.